The clone carrying this TCR beta chain occurred a few times. Its antigen is still unknown. Not a single patient had been given any form of treatment at any point before undergoing thyroid surgery. The data stem from a study of metastatic and nonmetastatic thyroid tumors. Whole-study context: Comparative analysis of repertoires was undertaken across blood and tumor or nodule tissue obtained from malignant and benign thyroid patients. General study findings and limits: Reportedly, malignant thyroid tumors had significantly higher TCR beta diversity than benign nodules, in blood and tumor.

How the authors handled the data: The study took CDR3 differences across clinicopathological groups and made a distant-metastasis classifier for papillary thyroid cancer from them. MiXCR reprocessed the PCR reads for TCRdb. The V and J calls reflect TCRdb's pipeline rather than the authors' work. The data show roughly 55,000 clones, 15% to 20% seen once. The specimen sequenced was blood. The receptor's source is a male donor with papillary thyroid cancer or a benign thyroid nodule (not recorded which). Some clones in this sample may be carry-over from other donors' samples.

CDR3 sequence: CASSYRGKNQPQHF. The CDR3 region has the DNA TGTGCCAGCAGTTACAGGGGGAAAAATCAGCCCCAGCATTTT. The chain employs TRBV27 and TRBJ1-5; 8 nucleotides align to TRBD1. From germline, CDR1 is MNHEY and CDR2 SMNVEV (reference sequence). There are 14 residues in the CDR3. Trimming cost V 4 bases and J 4 bases; bases outside gene matches: 3.